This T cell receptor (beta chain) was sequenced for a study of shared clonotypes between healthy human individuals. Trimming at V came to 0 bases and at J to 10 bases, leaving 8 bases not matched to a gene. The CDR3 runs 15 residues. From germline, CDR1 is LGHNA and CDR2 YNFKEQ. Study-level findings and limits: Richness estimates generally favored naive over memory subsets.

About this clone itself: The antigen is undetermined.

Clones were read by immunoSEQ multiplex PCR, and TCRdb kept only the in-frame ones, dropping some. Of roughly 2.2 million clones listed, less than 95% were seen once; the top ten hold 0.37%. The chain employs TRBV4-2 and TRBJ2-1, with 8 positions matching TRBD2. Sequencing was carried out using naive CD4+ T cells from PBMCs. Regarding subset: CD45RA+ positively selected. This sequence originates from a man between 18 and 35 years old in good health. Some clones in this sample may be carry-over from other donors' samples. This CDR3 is CASSQDSGTDGEQFF. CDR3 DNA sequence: TGTGCCAGCAGCCAAGATAGCGGGACGGACGGGGAGCAGTTCTTC.